This TCR beta chain was identified in a study of long-term antiretroviral therapy in people with HIV. It was version v3.0 of the immunoSEQ assay that was run at survey level. Profiling relied on immunoSEQ multiplex PCR, and the TCRdb table lists in-frame clones only, not all of them. Of approximately 19,000 clones detected, 70% to 90% appear once; the ten largest clones hold about 3.3%. Study findings and constraints: Clones expanded before ART dominated the repertoire at all time points.

In the case of this clone: Its antigen is unidentified. At one end the junction does not follow the germline gene, possibly because of a read error.

Germline V gives CDR1 SEHNR, CDR2 FQNEAQ (reference sequence). The CDR3 has 13 amino acids. The material sequenced was unsorted PBMCs, taken 2.6 years after starting antiretroviral therapy. V and J are TRBV7-9 and TRBJ2-5, with a possible D match to TRBD1 (5 bases). The clonotype originates from a woman aged 50 to 65 with HIV. The CDR3 DNA sequence: TGTGCCAGCAGTTTAGGGGCCGACAGCTACCAGTACTTC. Its protein product is CASSLGADSYQYF.